The TCR beta chain under discussion was sequenced for a study of metastatic and nonmetastatic thyroid tumors. Study-wide context: Repertoire comparisons spanned blood and tumor or nodule tissue from malignant and benign thyroid patients. General study results and limits: Significantly higher TCR beta diversity was reportedly seen in malignant thyroid tumors than benign nodules, in blood and tumor.

Nobody among the patients had been given any treatment before thyroid surgery. TCRdb re-analyzed the PCR reads using MiXCR. Of 43,000 or so clones listed, approximately 15% are singletons. Germline lookup yields CDR1 SGHRS and CDR2 YFSETQ. This CDR3 spans 13 amino acids. V was trimmed by 7 bases and J by 0 bases, leaving 7 bases between them. Comments on this clone: Its matching antigen is unknown.

The chain employs TRBV5-1 and TRBJ2-2; D call uncertain. This TCR was sampled from a female donor with papillary thyroid cancer or a benign thyroid nodule (not recorded which). Some clones in this sample may be carry-over from other donors' samples. Sequencing was done on a sample of blood. This CDR3 reads CASGTTNTGELFF. The CDR3 DNA reads as TGCGCCAGCGGAACCACGAACACCGGGGAGCTGTTTTTT.